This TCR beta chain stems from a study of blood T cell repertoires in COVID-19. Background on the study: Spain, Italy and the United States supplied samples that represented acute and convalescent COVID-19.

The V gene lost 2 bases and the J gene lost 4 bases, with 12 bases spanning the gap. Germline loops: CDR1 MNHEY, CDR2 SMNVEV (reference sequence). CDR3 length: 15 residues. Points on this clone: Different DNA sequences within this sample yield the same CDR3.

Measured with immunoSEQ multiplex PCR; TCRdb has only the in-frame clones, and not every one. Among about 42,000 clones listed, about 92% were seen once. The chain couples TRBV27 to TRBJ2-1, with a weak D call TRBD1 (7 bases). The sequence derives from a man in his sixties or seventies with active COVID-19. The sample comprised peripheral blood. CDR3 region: CASSLGGGAYNEQFF. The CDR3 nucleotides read TGTGCCAGCAGTTTAGGAGGGGGCGCGTACAATGAGCAGTTCTTC.